The T cell receptor (beta chain) described here comes from a study of blood T cell repertoires in COVID-19. Study summary: The analysed material was cDNA or gDNA that came from T cells, B-cell-depleted T cells, or PBMCs.

In the study's own analysis: Scientists estimated how many nucleated cells there were by amplifying reference gene primers. Data came from immunoSEQ multiplex PCR; TCRdb stores just in-frame clones and leaves some out. V, J and clone size derive from that table, while D and trimming were established from the DNA sequence. Of some 240,000 clones listed, about 86% are singletons. The table lists this clone with a count of one. The CDR3 has 14 residues. Germline V gives CDR1 SGHRS, CDR2 YFSETQ. Between the trimmed V and J ends, which lost 4 bases and 4 bases, there was a span of 11 bases. The receptor's source is a woman of 80 years or more with acute or convalescent COVID-19. The sample taken for sequencing was peripheral blood. The J gene is TRBJ1-4, the V gene TRBV5-1; D is ambiguous. CDR3 loop: CASSIRSSNEKLFF. CDR3 nucleotide sequence: TGCGCCAGCAGCATCAGGTCGAGTAATGAAAAACTGTTTTTT.